Presented here are 5 T cell receptor beta chains from one specimen sequenced in a study of T cell repertoires in ileal Crohn's disease. Profiling relied on immunoSEQ multiplex PCR, and the TCRdb table lists in-frame clones only, not all of them. The repertoire holds some 11,000 clones, with around 78% as singletons. The sequenced sample was ileal tissue. The receptors here all came from an adult with Crohn's disease.

This clone was seen once. This chain links TRBV19 with TRBJ1-2; 7 bases map to TRBD1. Germline lookup yields CDR1 LNHDA and CDR2 SQIVND (reference sequence). This CDR3 is 14 amino acids long. V lost 2 bases to trimming and J lost 2 bases; unmatched junction nucleotides: 2. The CDR3 reads CASSITGVNYGYTF. The CDR3 nucleotides are TGTGCCAGTAGTATAACAGGGGTCAACTATGGCTACACCTTC. Using reference TRBV19 and TRBJ1-2 for the parts outside the CDR3, the full variable domain is DGGITQSPKYLFRKEGQNVTLSCEQNLNHDAMYWYRQDPGQGLRLIYYSQIVNDFQKGDIAEGYSVSREKKESFPLTVTSAQKNPTAFYLCASSITGVNYGYTFGSGTRLTVV.

V and J are TRBV6-5 and TRBJ2-7; maybe TRBD1 (7 bases). V lost 7 bases and J lost 5, with 18 bases in between. The CDR3 has 14 residues. Germline lookup yields CDR1 MNHEY and CDR2 SVGAGI. CDR3 sequence (DNA): TGTGCCAGCAACGAGGGCAGGGGGGATCACGAGCAGTACTTC. This codes for CASNEGRGDHEQYF.

The V and J genes are TRBV10-2 and TRBJ1-5, with TRBD1 matching 7 bases. Trimming cost V 5 bases and J 5 bases; bases outside gene matches: 6. From germline, CDR1 is WSHSY and CDR2 SAAADI. CDR3 length: 14 amino acids. The CDR3 DNA reads TGCGCCAGCAGTCACAGGGGTCGGGATCAGCCCCAGCATTTT. This gives the protein CASSHRGRDQPQHF.

V usage is TRBV11-3 and J usage is TRBJ1-1; 9 bases are shared with TRBD1. The CDR3 sequence is 16 residues long. After removal of 1 base from V and 2 bases from J, the junction contained 5 bases not matched to a gene. Germline V gives CDR1 SGHNT, CDR2 YENEEA. This chain's CDR3 is CASSLGLGQGNTEAFF. The CDR3, as DNA: TGTGCCAGCAGCTTAGGTCTGGGACAGGGAAACACTGAAGCTTTCTTT.

The chain joins TRBV5-1 to TRBJ2-5; the match to TRBD2 covers 9 bases. CDR3 length equals 17 residues. Germline lookup yields CDR1 SGHRS and CDR2 YFSETQ. V gave up 1 base and J gave up 5 bases; unmatched junction bases: 12. The CDR3 nucleotides are TGCGCCAGCAGCTTGATGAGCGGGGGGCCTGGACGCGAGACCCAGTACTTC. Protein: CASSLMSGGPGRETQYF.